Given below is one T cell receptor (beta chain) in context. As processed by the authors: Amplification with reference gene primers provided the estimates of nucleated cell counts. Measured with immunoSEQ multiplex PCR; TCRdb has only the in-frame clones, and not every one. That table furnishes V, J and clone size, whereas the DNA furnished D and trimming. The sample consists of 150,000 to 200,000 clones, 87% of them appearing once. The data were obtained in a study of blood T cell repertoires in COVID-19. Whole-study context: Nucleic acid was either cDNA or gDNA, and it came from T cells, B-cell-depleted T cells, or PBMCs.

The TCR originated in a human donor in a cohort sampled during active COVID-19. What was sequenced was peripheral blood.

DNA for the CDR3: TGTGCCAGCAGCCCAGCCCCAACAGGGGGGAGCTACGAGCAGTACTTC. It is translated as CASSPAPTGGSYEQYF. The chain is built from TRBV27 and TRBJ2-7, with 8 bases matching TRBD1. CDR3 length equals 16 residues. The germline V gene has CDR1 MNHEY and CDR2 SMNVEV (reference sequence). After removal of 6 bases from V and 3 bases from J, the junction contained 13 bases not matched to a gene.